This T cell receptor beta chain was recovered during a study of blood T cell repertoires in COVID-19. Study details: PBMCs, B-cell-depleted T cells, or T cells were the source of the cDNA or gDNA that made up the material.

V dropped 6 bases and J dropped 2; count of bases not matched to a gene: 6. The CDR3 is made up of 14 amino acids. Germline V gene sequence: CDR1 SGHNT, CDR2 YYREEE (reference sequence). Generated by immunoSEQ multiplex PCR, the TCRdb table keeps only in-frame clones and is missing some. Here the sample spans 260,000 or so clones, about four fifths being singletons. Material for sequencing was peripheral blood. The clonotype was recovered from an elderly woman with COVID-19, enrolled during active disease. This chain joins TRBV5-4 and TRBJ2-5, with 8 bases matching TRBD1. As DNA, the CDR3 is TGTGCCAGCACCTATAACAGGGGGCAAGAGACCCAGTACTTC. Translated: CASTYNRGQETQYF.